The 28 T cell receptor beta chains reported below all come from one sample, sequenced in a study of blood T cells in healthy people across ages. A J-beta primer mix and a sample-barcoded 5' primer were used in a second PCR of roughly 6 to 11 cycles. A single record per CDR3 protein comes from TCRdb applying MiXCR to the 5' RACE reads. The sample carries some 1,800,000 distinct CDR3 sequences, approximately 40% recorded once. The sequenced material came from blood. These receptors were taken from a human donor in good health.

This sequence joins TRBV20-1 and TRBJ2-7; TRBD1 agrees at 8 bases. Per germline, CDR1 DFQATT and CDR2 SNEGSKA (reference sequence). The length of the CDR3 is 17 residues. V lost 3 bases and J lost 3; bases outside the gene matches: 16. For the CDR3, the DNA is TGCAGTGCTAGTCCTGTCCCAGACCGGGACAGGAACTACGAGCAGTACTTC. Translation gives CSASPVPDRDRNYEQYF.

This rearrangement joins TRBV18 to TRBJ2-1, with 10 bases fitting TRBD2. Trimming removed 8 bases from V and 2 bases from J; junction bases left unmatched: 6. The CDR3 consists of 15 residues. Germline CDR1 is KGHSH and CDR2 is LQKENI. The CDR3 DNA is TGTGCCAGCCCAACGGGACTAGCGACCTACAATGAGCAGTTCTTC. Protein product: CASPTGLATYNEQFF. Combining the CDR3 with reference TRBV18 and TRBJ2-1 gives the whole variable domain NAGVMQNPRHLVRRRGQEARLRCSPMKGHSHVYWYRQLPEEGLKFMVYLQKENIIDESGMPKERFSAEFPKEGPSILRIQQVVRGDSAAYFCASPTGLATYNEQFFGPGTRLTVL.

This clonotype was detected a few times. The chain joins TRBV7-2 to TRBJ1-1, with D perhaps TRBD1 (5 bases). Between the trimmed V and J ends, which lost 8 bases and 6 bases, there was a span of 16 bases. The CDR3 runs 13 residues. Per germline, CDR1 SGHTA and CDR2 FQGNSA. The CDR3: CASRIRMGAEAFF. The CDR3 DNA follows: TGTGCCAGCCGGATACGGATGGGGGCTGAAGCTTTCTTT.

V is TRBV4-1 and J is TRBJ2-1; 10 bases line up with TRBD2. Looked up from germline, CDR1 is MGHRA and CDR2 is YSYEKL. The CDR3 covers 19 residues. Trimming removed 1 base from V and 10 bases from J; junction bases left unmatched: 19. The CDR3 sequence: CASSQVGDMSRTSGDEQFF. The CDR3 nucleotides are TGCGCCAGCAGCCAAGTGGGGGACATGTCACGGACTAGCGGCGACGAGCAGTTCTTC.

This clonotype appeared a few times. The genes are TRBV7-2 and TRBJ1-5; D remains unclear. This CDR3 comprises 17 residues. Germline CDR1 and CDR2: SGHTA and FQGNSA. Trimming removed 2 bases at V and 1 base at J, with 15 bases between. The CDR3 DNA reads TGTGCCAGCAGCTTAAGTACCGCCCTGGGGAGCAATCAGCCCCAGCATTTT. Protein: CASSLSTALGSNQPQHF. Together with reference TRBV7-2 and TRBJ1-5, the CDR3 gives the full variable domain: GAGVSQSPSNKVTEKGKDVELRCDPISGHTALYWYRQSLGQGLEFLIYFQGNSAPDKSGLPSDRFSAERTGGSVSTLTIQRTQQEDSAVYLCASSLSTALGSNQPQHFGDGTRLSIL.

This clonotype was seen a handful of times. The chain has TRBV4-3 and TRBJ1-2; 10 bases are shared with TRBD1. Trimming at V came to 3 bases and at J to 8 bases, leaving 12 bases not matched to a gene. CDR3 size: 16 residues. Per the germline V gene, CDR1 is LGHNA and CDR2 is YSLEER. The CDR3 DNA follows: TGCGCCAGCAGCCATGGGACAGGGGCCCCAATGGAGGGCTACACCTTC. Protein: CASSHGTGAPMEGYTF.

A word on this clonotype: The junction differs from germline at one of its ends, possibly a read error. The genes are TRBV7-7 and TRBJ2-7; TRBD2 agrees at 12 bases. This CDR3 region has 13 residues. Germline V gene sequence: CDR1 SSHAT, CDR2 FNYEAQ (reference sequence). The CDR3 DNA reads TGTGCTAGCAGCGAGGGGACTAGCGGGGAGCAGTACTTC. Amino acid sequence: CASSEGTSGEQYF.

V is TRBV6-2 or TRBV6-3 and J is TRBJ1-1, with D hard to call. The CDR3 has 15 residues. Per germline, CDR1 MNHEY and CDR2 SVGEGT. Trimming left V 7 bases short and J 0 bases short, with 15 bases between. In DNA, the CDR3 is TGTGCCAGCATCGGGCGAATTAGAATGAACACTGAAGCTTTCTTT. Amino acid sequence: CASIGRIRMNTEAFF.

This clonotype was recorded a few times. This sequence joins TRBV29-1 and TRBJ2-1; D may be TRBD1 (6 bases). The CDR3 runs 15 residues. Germline V gene sequence: CDR1 SQVTM, CDR2 ANQGSEA. V was trimmed by 4 bases and J by 0 bases, leaving 13 bases between them. The CDR3 is CSVAEDSTSYNEQFF. CDR3 in DNA: TGCAGCGTTGCGGAGGACAGTACCTCCTACAATGAGCAGTTCTTC.

In its sample, this clonotype was seen a few times. The gene calls are TRBV19 and TRBJ2-5; D is ambiguous. V dropped 7 bases and J dropped 0 bases, with 15 bases sitting between them. Germline V CDR1 and CDR2: LNHDA, SQIVND (reference sequence). CDR3 length equals 15 residues. CDR3 region: CASTRSQLYQETQYF. In DNA, the CDR3 is TGTGCCAGTACCAGGAGCCAACTGTACCAAGAGACCCAGTACTTC.

The chain carries TRBV5-6 and TRBJ2-1; a possible D gene is TRBD1 (6 bases). There are 15 residues in the CDR3. The V and J ends lost 3 bases and 8 bases respectively, with 18 bases between them. The germline V gene encodes CDR1 SGHDT and CDR2 YYEEEE. The CDR3 nucleotides are TGTGCCAGCAGCTCGACAGGCAAATTAATAGATGAGCAGTTCTTC. Translating gives CASSSTGKLIDEQFF.

The gene calls are TRBV20-1 and TRBJ2-3; D remains unclear. CDR1 and CDR2 (germline): DFQATT, SNEGSKA (reference sequence). The CDR3 length is 11 residues. Deletions cut 5 bases from V and 1 base from J, with 4 bases between. CDR3 amino acids: CSAVRTDTQYF. For the CDR3, the DNA is TGCAGTGCTGTACGCACAGATACGCAGTATTTT.

The gene calls are TRBV7-2 and TRBJ1-3; 8 bases are shared with TRBD1. CDR3 length: 16 amino acids. The junction had 6 bases not matched to a gene; V was cut back by 5 bases and J by 0 bases. Per germline, CDR1 SGHTA and CDR2 FQGNSA. The CDR3 nucleotides read TGTGCCAGCAGCCTGGGACAGGCCAGCTCTGGAAACACCATATATTTT. Protein product: CASSLGQASSGNTIYF.

In the case of this clonotype: A read error may account for a junction end that differs from germline. The chain has TRBV11-2 and TRBJ2-7; 7 positions agree with TRBD1. CDR1 and CDR2 (germline): SGHAT, FQNNGV. The CDR3 extends over 16 amino acids. The CDR3: CAGSLSYRGQSYEQYF. CDR3 DNA sequence: TGTGCCGGCAGCTTGTCATACCGGGGACAGTCCTACGAGCAGTACTTC.

The sample holds a few counts of this clonotype. V gene TRBV7-2 combines with J gene TRBJ2-3, with no clear D. The CDR3 is 13 amino acids. Germline V gene lookup returns CDR1 SGHTA and CDR2 FQGNSA. Trimming stripped 5 bases from V and 8 bases from J, with 14 bases between. The CDR3 DNA reads TGTGCCAGCAGCACGTCCTTGAGTGTTACGCAGTATTTT. Its translation: CASSTSLSVTQYF.

The rearrangement joins TRBV20-1 to TRBJ2-1, with D maybe TRBD1 (6 bases). The CDR3 length is 12 residues. V lost 5 bases, J lost 9 bases, and 14 bases lay in between. Germline-derived CDR1 and CDR2 are DFQATT and SNEGSKA (reference sequence). CDR3 DNA sequence: TGCAGTGCTCCAATGGACAGCCTTGAGCAGTTCTTC. Translating gives CSAPMDSLEQFF.

This clonotype was observed a few times. The V call is TRBV20-1, the J call TRBJ2-4, with D possibly being TRBD1 (7 bases). The end of the DNA is better explained by TRBJ2-7, so the J call may be wrong. The CDR3 spans 13 residues. The germline CDR1 and CDR2 sequences are DFQATT and SNEGSKA (reference sequence). For the CDR3, the DNA is TGCAGTGTCCAGGGGGACTCCTTGGACGAGCAGTACTTC. Translating it yields CSVQGDSLDEQYF.

The chain uses TRBV6-2 or TRBV6-3 and TRBJ2-3; possible D gene TRBD2, 6 bases. V gave up 5 bases and J gave up 1 base, with 13 bases separating them. The CDR3 runs 15 residues. From germline, CDR1 is MNHEY and CDR2 SVGEGT. The CDR3 bases are TGTGCCAGCAGTCAATCGCGGGGACGCACAGATACGCAGTATTTT. Amino acid sequence: CASSQSRGRTDTQYF.

The chain uses TRBV5-1 and TRBJ2-3; D is unclear. Trimming left V 4 bases short and J 0 bases short, with 18 bases between. Germline V lookup: CDR1 SGHRS, CDR2 YFSETQ. This CDR3 contains 17 residues. The CDR3 protein is CASSAGSSPPSTDTQYF. In nucleotides, the CDR3 is TGCGCCAGCAGCGCAGGATCCTCCCCGCCTAGCACAGATACGCAGTATTTT. The full variable domain, its missing parts supplied by reference TRBV5-1 and TRBJ2-3, is KAGVTQTPRYLIKTRGQQVTLSCSPISGHRSVSWYQQTPGQGLQFLFEYFSETQRNKGNFPGRFSGRQFSNSRSEMNVSTLELGDSALYLCASSAGSSPPSTDTQYFGPGTRLTVL.

V is TRBV24-1 and J is TRBJ1-2; no definite D call. The V gene's germline CDR1 is KGHDR and CDR2 SFDVKD. The V end lost 9 bases, the J end lost 8 bases, and 15 bases lay between the germline ends. This CDR3 spans 12 amino acids. DNA of the CDR3: TGTGCCACCTCGAAGACGGGCCTGGGCTACACCTTC. Translated, it gives CATSKTGLGYTF.

V gene TRBV2 combines with J gene TRBJ2-2, with 12 bases fitting TRBD2. Germline CDR1 SNHLY, CDR2 FYNNEI. The V segment lost 8 bases and the J segment 3 bases; nucleotides outside the gene matches: 7. This CDR3 is 16 amino acids long. CDR3 loop: CASRTSGGTYTGELFF. CDR3 DNA: TGTGCCAGCCGCACTAGCGGGGGGACCTACACCGGGGAGCTGTTTTTT.

Worth noting for this clonotype: Compared with germline, one end of the junction differs, possibly owing to a read error. The genes are TRBV6-6 and TRBJ1-2, with D perhaps TRBD1 (6 bases). There are 14 residues in the CDR3. In germline, CDR1 is MNHNY, CDR2 SVGAGI (reference sequence). The CDR3 region has the DNA TGTGCCGGCAGACAACAGGGCACTAACTATGGCTACACCTTC. Its protein is CAGRQQGTNYGYTF.

This chain links TRBV30 with TRBJ1-1, with unresolved D. CDR3 size: 12 residues. Germline CDR1 and CDR2: GTSNPN and SVGIG (reference sequence). Trimming removed 5 bases from V and 8 bases from J, with 15 bases in between. CDR3 region: CAWSGPGVEAFF. The CDR3 DNA is TGTGCCTGGTCTGGTCCAGGCGTCGAAGCTTTCTTT.

This clonotype was detected only a few times. This chain joins TRBV7-2 and TRBJ2-5; D possibly corresponds to TRBD1 (5 bases). The length of the CDR3 is 15 residues. Germline assignment: CDR1 SGHTA and CDR2 FQGNSA. Trimming took off 1 base at V and 4 bases at J, with 13 bases between the two ends. CDR3 residues: CASSLVFLRGETQYF. DNA for the CDR3: TGTGCCAGCAGCTTAGTTTTTCTTAGGGGAGAGACCCAGTACTTC. The variable domain in full, with the rest retrieved from reference TRBV7-2 and TRBJ2-5, is GAGVSQSPSNKVTEKGKDVELRCDPISGHTALYWYRQSLGQGLEFLIYFQGNSAPDKSGLPSDRFSAERTGGSVSTLTIQRTQQEDSAVYLCASSLVFLRGETQYFGPGTRLLVL.

This clonotype was counted only a few times. The chain is built from TRBV12-3 or TRBV12-4 and TRBJ1-2, with unresolved D. The ends were cut back, 8 bases at V and 2 bases at J, with 9 bases in the middle. This CDR3 is 12 amino acids long. The CDR3 sequence is CASHGRNYGYTF. The CDR3, as DNA: TGTGCCAGCCACGGTCGGAACTATGGCTACACCTTC.

This clonotype has just a few counts. The genes are TRBV10-3 and TRBJ2-4; TRBD1 matches at 9 bases. The germline V gene encodes CDR1 ENHRY and CDR2 SYGVKD. V trimming: 4 bases; J trimming: 5 bases; junction bases outside the gene matches: 3. This CDR3 is built from 14 residues. The CDR3 spells CAISGDRDQNIQYF. CDR3 DNA sequence: TGTGCCATCAGTGGGGACAGGGACCAAAACATTCAGTACTTC.

V and J are TRBV13 and TRBJ2-1; 12 bases align to TRBD1. Germline loops: CDR1 PRHDT, CDR2 FYEKMQ (reference sequence). This CDR3 spans 16 amino acids. Trimming at V came to 5 bases and at J to 6 bases, leaving 8 bases not matched to a gene. This chain's CDR3 is CASSHRRDRGRNEQFF. The CDR3 DNA follows: TGTGCCAGCAGCCACCGCCGGGACAGGGGGCGCAATGAGCAGTTCTTC. Complete variable domain (other parts from reference TRBV13 and TRBJ2-1): AAGVIQSPRHLIKEKRETATLKCYPIPRHDTVYWYQQGPGQDPQFLISFYEKMQSDKGSIPDRFSAQQFSDYHSELNMSSLELGDSALYFCASSHRRDRGRNEQFFGPGTRLTVL.

V gene TRBV12-3 or TRBV12-4 combines with J gene TRBJ2-7; D remains ambiguous. The CDR3 sequence is 11 residues long. V lost 5 bases and J 5 bases, leaving 7 bases between the germline ends. This chain's CDR3 is CASSTGDEQYF. CDR3 bases: TGTGCCAGCAGTACGGGCGACGAGCAGTACTTC.